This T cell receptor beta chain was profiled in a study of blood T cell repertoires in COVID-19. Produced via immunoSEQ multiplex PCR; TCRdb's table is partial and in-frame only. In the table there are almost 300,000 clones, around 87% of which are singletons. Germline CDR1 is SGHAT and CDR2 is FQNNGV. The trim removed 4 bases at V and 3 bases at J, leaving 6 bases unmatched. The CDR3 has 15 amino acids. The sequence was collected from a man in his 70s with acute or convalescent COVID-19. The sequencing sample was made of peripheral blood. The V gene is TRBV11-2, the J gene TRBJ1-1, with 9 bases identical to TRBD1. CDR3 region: CASSSDRGIYTEAFF. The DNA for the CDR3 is TGTGCCAGCAGCTCCGACAGGGGGATCTACACTGAAGCTTTCTTT.